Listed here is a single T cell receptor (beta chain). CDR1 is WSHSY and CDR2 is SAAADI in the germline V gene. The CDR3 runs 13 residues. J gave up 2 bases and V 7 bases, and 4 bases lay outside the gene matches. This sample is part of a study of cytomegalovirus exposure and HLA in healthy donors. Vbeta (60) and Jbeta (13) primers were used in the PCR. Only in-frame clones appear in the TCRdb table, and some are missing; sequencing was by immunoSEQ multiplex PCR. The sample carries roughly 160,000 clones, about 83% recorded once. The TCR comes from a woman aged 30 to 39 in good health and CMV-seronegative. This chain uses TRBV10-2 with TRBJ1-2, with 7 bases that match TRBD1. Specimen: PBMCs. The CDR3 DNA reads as TGCGCCAGCACTATGGACAGGAACTATGGCTACACCTTC. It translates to CASTMDRNYGYTF.